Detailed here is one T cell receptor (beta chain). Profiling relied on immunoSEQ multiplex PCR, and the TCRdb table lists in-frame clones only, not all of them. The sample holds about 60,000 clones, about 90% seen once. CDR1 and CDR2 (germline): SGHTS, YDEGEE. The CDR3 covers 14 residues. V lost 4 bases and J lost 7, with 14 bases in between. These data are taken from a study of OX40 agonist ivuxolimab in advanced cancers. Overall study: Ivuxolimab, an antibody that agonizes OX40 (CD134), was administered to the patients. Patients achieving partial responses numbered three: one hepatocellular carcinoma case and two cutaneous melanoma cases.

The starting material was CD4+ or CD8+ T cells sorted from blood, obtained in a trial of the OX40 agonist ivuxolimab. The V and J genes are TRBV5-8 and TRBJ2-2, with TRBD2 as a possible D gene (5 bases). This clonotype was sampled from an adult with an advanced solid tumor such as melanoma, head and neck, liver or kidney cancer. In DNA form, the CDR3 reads TGTGCCAGCAGCAAGCGATCGGGGATCGGGGAGCTGTTTTTT. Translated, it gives CASSKRSGIGELFF.